The sequence of this T cell receptor beta chain was determined in a study of T cell repertoires in cytomegalovirus infection. V lost 2 bases and J lost 5, with 4 bases in between. The CDR3 totals 11 residues. Germline values: CDR1 SGHTA, CDR2 FQGNSA. One entry per CDR3 protein results from TCRdb running MiXCR on the reads. The sample includes almost 300,000 distinct CDR3 sequences, around 10% of them seen just once. This clonotype was seen repeatedly, ten times or more. Sequencing was performed on PBMCs. The clonotype was recovered from a human donor in good health (CMV status not recorded). Some clones in this sample may be carry-over from other donors' samples. This chain uses TRBV7-2 with TRBJ2-7; D is unresolved. The CDR3 nucleotides read TGTGCCAGCAGCTTACGGGACGAGCAGTACGTC. Its translation is CASSLRDEQYV.